What follows is one T cell receptor (beta chain) and its context. Antigen specificity is unknown. Other DNA variants within this sample encode the same CDR3. Vbeta (60) and Jbeta (13) primers were used in the PCR. Data came from immunoSEQ multiplex PCR; TCRdb stores just in-frame clones and leaves some out. The sample lists 80,000 to 95,000 clones; over 75% were seen once. The data derive from a study of cytomegalovirus exposure and HLA in healthy donors. The length of the CDR3 is 12 residues. V was clipped by 2 bases and J by 6 bases, with 5 bases between them. Germline loops: CDR1 MNHEY, CDR2 SMNVEV (reference sequence). Findings and caveats of the study: Several top significant clusters appeared, in a later analysis, to be linked to common viral pathogens. Listed as cytomegalovirus-associated were 150 or so TCR beta chains. In a later analysis, donors in an Asian-associated ancestry cluster reportedly had fewer N-insertions in productive TCRs than the cohort mean. The authors judged a highly shared variant cluster likely a sequencing artifact.

The origin of this receptor is a female donor in good health and CMV-seronegative. The chain joins TRBV27 to TRBJ1-5; D not certain. The material sequenced was PBMCs. In DNA, the CDR3 is TGTGCCAGCAGTTTACGCGGTCAGCCCCAGCATTTT. As protein: CASSLRGQPQHF.